This TCR beta chain was profiled in a study of identical twins. The study's findings and limits: Conclusions rested on cross-sectional statistics rather than following the same donors. Partial confounding of zero-insertion analyses by invariant MAIT and iNKT cells was possible.

With template switching, a universal primer site was added, and the cDNA carried unique molecular identifiers. TCRdb re-called the 5' RACE reads through MiXCR, storing one row per CDR3 protein. The data contain approximately 530,000 distinct CDR3 sequences, 20% to 25% of them singletons. Germline CDR1 is ENHRY and CDR2 is SYGVKD. CDR3 size: 15 residues. V gave up 5 bases and J gave up 5 bases, with 15 bases separating them. The sample holds a few counts of this clonotype. Its antigen is undetermined. This sample also belongs to another study, concerning yellow fever vaccine responses in identical twins. Turning to that study: Twins reportedly showed a vaccine T cell response that seemed partly convergent and partly personalized.

The chain links TRBV10-3 to TRBJ1-4, with D possibly matching TRBD1 (6 bases). Sequences were obtained from CD4+ T cells sorted from blood. This receptor was obtained from a woman between 18 and 29 years old in good health. The CDR3 reads CAISPSDSLNEKLFF. In nucleotides, the CDR3 is TGTGCCATCAGTCCGTCGGACAGCCTGAATGAAAAACTGTTTTTT.